Detailed here is one TCR beta chain. Using immunoSEQ multiplex PCR, the repertoire was profiled, and TCRdb retains in-frame clones only, with some absent. The data show 200,000 to 300,000 clones, around 90% seen once. V was cut by 2 bases and J by 7 bases, with 6 bases left in between. The CDR3 covers 12 residues. Germline assignment: CDR1 SEHNR and CDR2 FQNEAQ (reference sequence). These data belong to a study of blood T cell repertoires in COVID-19. The sequence derives from a person aged 18-30 years with COVID-19, enrolled during active disease. The chain joins TRBV7-9 to TRBJ1-5; D not resolved. Sequencing used peripheral blood. The CDR3 is CASSLPGQPQHF. The CDR3 nucleotides are TGTGCCAGCAGCTTACCCGGGCAGCCCCAGCATTTT.